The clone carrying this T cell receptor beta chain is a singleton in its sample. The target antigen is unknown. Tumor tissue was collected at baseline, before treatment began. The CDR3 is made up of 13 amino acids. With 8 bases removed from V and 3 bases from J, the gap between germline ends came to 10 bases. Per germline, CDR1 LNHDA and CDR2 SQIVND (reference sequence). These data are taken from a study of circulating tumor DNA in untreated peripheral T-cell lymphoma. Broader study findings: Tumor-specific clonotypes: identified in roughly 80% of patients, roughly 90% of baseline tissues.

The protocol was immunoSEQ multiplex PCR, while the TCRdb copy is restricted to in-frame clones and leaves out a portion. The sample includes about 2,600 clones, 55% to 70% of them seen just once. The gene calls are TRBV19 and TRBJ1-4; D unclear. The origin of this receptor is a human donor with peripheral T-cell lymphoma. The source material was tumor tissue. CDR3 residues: CASPFQANEKLFF. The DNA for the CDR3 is TGTGCCAGTCCATTCCAGGCTAATGAAAAACTGTTTTTT.